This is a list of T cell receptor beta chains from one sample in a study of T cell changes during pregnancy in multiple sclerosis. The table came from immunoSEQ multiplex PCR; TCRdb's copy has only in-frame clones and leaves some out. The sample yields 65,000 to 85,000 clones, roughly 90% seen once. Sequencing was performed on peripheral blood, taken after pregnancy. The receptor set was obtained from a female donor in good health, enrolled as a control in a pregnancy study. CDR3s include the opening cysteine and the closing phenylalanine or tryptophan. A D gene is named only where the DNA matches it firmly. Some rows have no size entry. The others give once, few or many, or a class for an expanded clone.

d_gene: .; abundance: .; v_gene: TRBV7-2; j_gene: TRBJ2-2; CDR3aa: CASSSLGGARGTGELFF; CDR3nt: TGTGCCAGCAGCTCCCTTGGGGGGGCGAGAGGAACCGGGGAGCTGTTTTTT
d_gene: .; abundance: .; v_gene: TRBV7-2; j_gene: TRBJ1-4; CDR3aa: CASSLWGGVGEKLFF; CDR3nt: TGTGCCAGCAGCTTATGGGGGGGCGTCGGGGAAAAACTGTTTTTT
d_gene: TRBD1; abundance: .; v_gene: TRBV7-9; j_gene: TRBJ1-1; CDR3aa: CASSPGTAEAFF; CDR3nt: TGTGCCAGCAGCCCAGGGACAGCTGAAGCTTTCTTT
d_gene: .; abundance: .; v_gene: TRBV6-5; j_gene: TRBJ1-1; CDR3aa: CASSYSAGGLRAFF; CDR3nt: TGTGCCAGCAGTTACTCGGCTGGGGGCTTGCGGGCTTTCTTT
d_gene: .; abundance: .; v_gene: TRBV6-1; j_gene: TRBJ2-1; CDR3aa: CASSEAQAGYYNEQFF; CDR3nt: TGTGCCAGCAGTGAAGCGCAGGCGGGGTACTACAATGAGCAGTTCTTC
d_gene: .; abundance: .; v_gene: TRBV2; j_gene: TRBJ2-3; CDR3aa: CASILGGKDTQYF; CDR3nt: TGTGCCAGTATCCTGGGGGGTAAAGATACGCAGTATTTT
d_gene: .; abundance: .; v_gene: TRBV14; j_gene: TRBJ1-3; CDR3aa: CASSLLGLSGNTIYF; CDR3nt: TGTGCCAGCAGCCTCCTGGGGCTCTCTGGAAACACCATATATTTT
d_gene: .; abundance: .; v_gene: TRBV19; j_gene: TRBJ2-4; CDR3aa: CASKEGNGTLAKNIQYF; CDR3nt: TGTGCCAGCAAGGAGGGGAATGGAACCTTAGCCAAAAACATTCAGTACTTC
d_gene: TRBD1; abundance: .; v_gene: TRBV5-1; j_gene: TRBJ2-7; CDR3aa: CASSLDGQVTEQYF; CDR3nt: TGCGCCAGCAGCTTGGACGGACAGGTTACCGAGCAGTACTTC
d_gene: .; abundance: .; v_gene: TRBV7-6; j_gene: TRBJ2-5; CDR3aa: CASSLSGEGTQYF; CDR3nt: TGTGCCAGCAGCCTCTCAGGGGAAGGGACCCAGTACTTC
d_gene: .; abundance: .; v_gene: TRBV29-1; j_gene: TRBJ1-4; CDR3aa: CSVEAGGIAEKLFF; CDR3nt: TGCAGCGTTGAAGCTGGGGGCATAGCCGAAAAACTGTTTTTT
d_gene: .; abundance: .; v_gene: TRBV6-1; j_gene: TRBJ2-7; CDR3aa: CASSEVDSSIYEQYF; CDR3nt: TGTGCCAGCAGTGAAGTGGACAGCTCAATCTACGAGCAGTACTTC
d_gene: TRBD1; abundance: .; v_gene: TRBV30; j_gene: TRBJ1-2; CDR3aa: CAWSANRGGYTF; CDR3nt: TGTGCCTGGAGTGCCAACAGGGGTGGCTACACCTTC
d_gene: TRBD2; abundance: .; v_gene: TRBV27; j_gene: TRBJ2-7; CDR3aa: CASSPGTSSYEQYF; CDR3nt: TGTGCCAGCAGTCCGGGGACTAGCTCCTACGAGCAGTACTTC
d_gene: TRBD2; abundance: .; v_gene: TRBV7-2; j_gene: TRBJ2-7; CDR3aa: CASSFSGGASGEQYF; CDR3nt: TGTGCCAGCAGCTTTAGCGGGGGGGCCTCGGGCGAGCAGTACTTC
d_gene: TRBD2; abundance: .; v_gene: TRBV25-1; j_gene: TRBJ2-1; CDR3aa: CASSSAGGPFNEQFF; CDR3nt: TGTGCCAGCAGTTCAGCGGGGGGGCCTTTCAATGAGCAGTTCTTC
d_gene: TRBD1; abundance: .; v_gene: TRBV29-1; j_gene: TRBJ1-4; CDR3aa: CSAQGASVPEKLFF; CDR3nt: TGCAGCGCACAGGGGGCTAGCGTTCCTGAAAAACTGTTTTTT
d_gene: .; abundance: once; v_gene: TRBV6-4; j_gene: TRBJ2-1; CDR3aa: CASSDLGMNEQFF; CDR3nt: TGTGCCAGCAGTGACCTAGGTATGAATGAGCAGTTCTTC
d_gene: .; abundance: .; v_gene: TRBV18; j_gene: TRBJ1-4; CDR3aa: CASSPSTGAITNEKLFF; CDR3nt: TGTGCCAGCTCACCTTCGACAGGCGCCATAACTAATGAAAAACTGTTTTTT
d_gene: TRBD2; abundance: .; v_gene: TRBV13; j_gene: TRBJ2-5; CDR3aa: CASSMLISGSRETQYF; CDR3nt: TGTGCCAGCAGCATGCTTATTAGCGGGAGCAGAGAGACCCAGTACTTC
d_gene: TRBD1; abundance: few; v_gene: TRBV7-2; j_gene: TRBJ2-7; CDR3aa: CASRSGTAYEQYF; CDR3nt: TGTGCCAGCCGTTCCGGGACAGCCTACGAGCAGTACTTC
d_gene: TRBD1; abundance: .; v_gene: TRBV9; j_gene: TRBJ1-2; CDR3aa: CASSVGTGIYGYTF; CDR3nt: TGTGCCAGCAGCGTAGGGACAGGGATATATGGCTACACCTTC
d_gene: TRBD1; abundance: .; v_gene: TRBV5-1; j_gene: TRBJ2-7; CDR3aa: CASSWGDRNHYEQYF; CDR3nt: TGCGCCAGCAGCTGGGGGGACAGGAACCACTACGAGCAGTACTTC
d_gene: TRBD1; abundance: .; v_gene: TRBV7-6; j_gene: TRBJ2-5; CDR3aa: CATTGAFQETQYF; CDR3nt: TGTGCCACCACAGGGGCGTTCCAAGAGACCCAGTACTTC
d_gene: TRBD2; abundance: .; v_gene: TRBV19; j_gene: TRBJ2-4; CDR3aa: CASSTFSKEASGSAKNIQYF; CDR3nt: TGTGCCAGTAGTACCTTCTCCAAGGAGGCTAGCGGGAGTGCCAAAAACATTCAGTACTTC
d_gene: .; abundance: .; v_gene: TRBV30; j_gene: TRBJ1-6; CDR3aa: CAWRREAFNSPLHF; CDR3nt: TGTGCCTGGAGGCGGGAGGCTTTTAATTCACCCCTCCACTTT
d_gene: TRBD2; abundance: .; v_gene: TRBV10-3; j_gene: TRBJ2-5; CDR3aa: CAISARTSGSGETQYF; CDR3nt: TGTGCCATCAGTGCCCGGACTAGCGGGAGTGGGGAGACCCAGTACTTC
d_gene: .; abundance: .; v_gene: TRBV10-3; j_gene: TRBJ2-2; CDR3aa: CAISSPGELFF; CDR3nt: TGTGCCATCAGTTCTCCCGGGGAGCTGTTTTTT
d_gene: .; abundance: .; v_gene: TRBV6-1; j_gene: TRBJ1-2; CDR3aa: CASSEAAGRLYGYTF; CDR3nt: TGTGCCAGCAGTGAAGCGGCGGGCCGCCTCTATGGCTACACCTTC
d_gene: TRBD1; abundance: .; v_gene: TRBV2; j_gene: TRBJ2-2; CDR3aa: CASSGQGGTGELFF; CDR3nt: TGTGCCAGCAGCGGACAGGGAGGCACCGGGGAGCTGTTTTTT
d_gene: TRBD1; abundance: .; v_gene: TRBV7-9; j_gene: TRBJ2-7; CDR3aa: CASSFETGFEQYF; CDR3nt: TGTGCCAGCAGCTTCGAGACAGGGTTCGAGCAGTACTTC
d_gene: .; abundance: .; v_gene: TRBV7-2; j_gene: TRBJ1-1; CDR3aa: CASSQLTVITEAFF; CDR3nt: TGTGCCAGCAGCCAATTGACAGTGATCACTGAAGCTTTCTTT
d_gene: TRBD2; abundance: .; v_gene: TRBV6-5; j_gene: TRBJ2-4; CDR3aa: CASSPGLAGKNIQYF; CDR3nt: TGTGCCAGCAGTCCCGGACTAGCCGGCAAAAACATTCAGTACTTC
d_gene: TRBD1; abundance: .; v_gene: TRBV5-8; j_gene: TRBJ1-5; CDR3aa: CASSYNTGGNQPQHF; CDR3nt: TGTGCCAGCAGCTACAATACAGGGGGAAATCAGCCCCAGCATTTT
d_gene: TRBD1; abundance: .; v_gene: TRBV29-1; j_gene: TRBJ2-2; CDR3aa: CSVDRGTNTGELFF; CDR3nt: TGCAGCGTCGACAGGGGAACGAACACCGGGGAGCTGTTTTTT
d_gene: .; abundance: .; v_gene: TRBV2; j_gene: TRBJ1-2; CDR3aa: CASTPPKLYGYTF; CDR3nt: TGTGCCAGCACCCCACCAAAACTCTATGGCTACACCTTC